This T cell receptor beta chain was recorded in a study of shared clonotypes between healthy human individuals. This table comes from immunoSEQ multiplex PCR, and its TCRdb copy is limited to in-frame clones, with some not included. The table records roughly 2.5 million clones, 90% to 95% of them present only once. V gave up 3 bases and J gave up 3 bases; unmatched junction bases: 2. CDR3 length equals 14 residues. Germline assignment: CDR1 KGHSH and CDR2 LQKENI. With respect to this clone: Antigen: not known.

General study points: Even with large depth, rarefaction showed that sorted-subset sequencing was incomplete.

The clonotype was recovered from a man younger than 30 in good health. The chain links TRBV18 to TRBJ1-5; the match to TRBD1 covers 7 bases. The sample comprised naive CD4+ T cells sorted from blood. The subset was: CD45RA+ positively selected. The CDR3 region is CASSPGQYNQPQHF. CDR3 nucleotides: TGTGCCAGCTCACCGGGACAGTACAATCAGCCCCAGCATTTT.